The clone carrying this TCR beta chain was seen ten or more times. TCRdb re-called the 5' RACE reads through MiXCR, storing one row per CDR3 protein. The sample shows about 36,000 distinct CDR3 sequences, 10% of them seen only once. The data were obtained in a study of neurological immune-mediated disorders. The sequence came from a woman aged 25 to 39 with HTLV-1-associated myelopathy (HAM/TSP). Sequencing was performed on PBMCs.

The chain's CDR3 is CASSPTGSSYNEQFF. CDR3 DNA: TGCGCCAGCAGCCCCACAGGGAGCTCCTACAATGAGCAGTTCTTC. The genes are TRBV5-1 and TRBJ2-1; D might be TRBD1 (6 bases). Per the germline V gene, CDR1 is SGHRS and CDR2 is YFSETQ. The CDR3 loop spans 15 amino acids. Trimming shortened V by 4 bases and J by 0 bases, and 11 bases separated the two germline ends.